This passage covers 32 T cell receptor beta chains from one sample sequenced in a study of blood T cell repertoires in COVID-19. TCRdb's copy holds only in-frame clones and misses some; the assay was immunoSEQ multiplex PCR. The table lists hundreds of thousands of clones, 80% to 90% of them singletons. Sequenced material: peripheral blood. These TCRs come from a woman aged 50 to 65 with COVID-19, enrolled during active disease.

Ten or more counts support this clone. This chain connects TRBV2 to TRBJ2-7; possibly TRBD2 for D (7 bases). The germline V gene encodes CDR1 SNHLY and CDR2 FYNNEI. The CDR3 is made up of 15 amino acids. V lost 8 bases and J lost 0, with 17 bases in between. The CDR3 region is CASVGGLGTSYEQYF. In nucleotides, the CDR3 is TGTGCCAGCGTGGGGGGGCTGGGGACCTCCTACGAGCAGTACTTC.

The chain couples TRBV5-1 to TRBJ1-3, with TRBD1 matching 9 bases. The germline V gene has CDR1 SGHRS and CDR2 YFSETQ. The CDR3 contains 14 residues. V shed 5 bases, J shed 2 bases, and the junction held 2 bases outside the gene matches. Written as DNA, the CDR3 is TGCGCCAGCAGTAACAGGGGGCCTGGAAACACCATATATTTT. It encodes CASSNRGPGNTIYF. Looking up the rest from reference TRBV5-1 and TRBJ1-3 gives the full variable domain: KAGVTQTPRYLIKTRGQQVTLSCSPISGHRSVSWYQQTPGQGLQFLFEYFSETQRNKGNFPGRFSGRQFSNSRSEMNVSTLELGDSALYLCASSNRGPGNTIYFGEGSWLTVV.

V and J are TRBV10-3 and TRBJ2-1, with D perhaps TRBD2 (5 bases). The CDR3 has 12 amino acids. The germline CDR1 and CDR2 sequences are ENHRY and SYGVKD. The V gene lost 2 bases and the J gene lost 12 bases, with 11 bases spanning the gap. DNA for the CDR3: TGTGCCATCAGTGAGGATGGAGGTTTGCAGTTCTTC. Protein sequence: CAISEDGGLQFF.

The gene calls are TRBV2 and TRBJ2-3; possibly TRBD2 for D (6 bases). Between the trimmed V and J ends, which lost 5 bases and 8 bases, there was a span of 14 bases. Germline loops: CDR1 SNHLY, CDR2 FYNNEI. This CDR3 is built from 13 residues. The DNA of the CDR3 is TGTGCCAGCAGTTCCACTAGCCCGGGTACGCAGTATTTT. This gives the protein CASSSTSPGTQYF.

This clone has a single count. The chain uses TRBV2 and TRBJ2-7; 8 bases agree with TRBD1. CDR1 and CDR2 (germline): SNHLY, FYNNEI. With V trimmed by 8 bases and J by 0 bases, 21 bases remained unmatched. The CDR3 length is 19 residues. DNA for the CDR3: TGTGCCAGCCTGAGGTGGCGGACAGGGAAAGGTCCTAGCTCCTACGAGCAGTACTTC. Protein product: CASLRWRTGKGPSSYEQYF.

The V and J genes are TRBV5-4 and TRBJ1-3; TRBD1 matches 9 bases. The CDR3 has 15 residues. Germline V CDR1 and CDR2: SGHNT, YYREEE (reference sequence). J gave up 7 bases and V 0 bases, and 5 bases lay outside the gene matches. CDR3 region: CASSLDRGLRNTIYF. CDR3 bases: TGTGCCAGCAGCTTGGACAGGGGGCTAAGGAACACCATATATTTT.

The chain carries TRBV5-6 and TRBJ2-6, with 7 bases matching TRBD1. Per the germline V gene, CDR1 is SGHDT and CDR2 is YYEEEE. This CDR3 has 17 residues. V trimming: 8 bases; J trimming: 0 bases; junction bases outside the gene matches: 11. The CDR3 region is CARHTGVIPSGANVLTF. CDR3 nucleotide sequence: TGTGCCAGACATACAGGGGTTATTCCCTCTGGGGCCAACGTCCTGACTTTC.

In its sample, this clone was seen once. The V call is TRBV12-3 or TRBV12-4, the J call TRBJ1-5; tentative D call: TRBD1 (5 bases). V was clipped by 7 bases and J by 4 bases, with 11 bases between them. The CDR3 runs to 13 residues. CDR3 residues: CASTFGGNQPQHF. CDR3 DNA sequence: TGTGCCAGCACCTTTGGGGGGAATCAGCCCCAGCATTTT.

The chain recombines TRBV6-5 with TRBJ2-2; D is perhaps TRBD1 (6 bases). CDR1 is MNHEY and CDR2 is SVGAGI in the germline V gene. Trimming left V 5 bases short and J 7 bases short, with 11 bases between. The length of the CDR3 is 13 residues. This chain's CDR3 is CASSMQGIGELFF. The CDR3 nucleotides read TGTGCCAGCAGTATGCAGGGGATCGGGGAGCTGTTTTTT.

The chain links TRBV6-1 to TRBJ2-7; 11 positions agree with TRBD2. With 4 bases clipped from V and 1 base from J, the junction kept 6 bases outside the gene matches. The CDR3 is made up of 16 amino acids. Germline V gene data show CDR1 as MNHNS and CDR2 as SASEGT. The CDR3 is CASSGLAGTSSYEQYF. The CDR3 region has the DNA TGTGCCAGCAGTGGACTAGCGGGAACCTCTTCCTACGAGCAGTACTTC.

This chain links TRBV11-2 with TRBJ1-5; D uncertain. V lost 5 bases, J lost 1 base, and 12 bases lay in between. Germline CDR1 reads SGHAT; CDR2 reads FQNNGV. This CDR3 has 15 residues. The CDR3 bases are TGTGCCAGCAGCCGCTGGGCGGGGAGCAATCAGCCCCAGCATTTT. Translating gives CASSRWAGSNQPQHF.

V is TRBV6-5 and J is TRBJ2-7, with a weak D call TRBD2 (6 bases). Germline V gene sequence: CDR1 MNHEY, CDR2 SVGAGI. This CDR3 has 13 residues. Trimming stripped 8 bases from V and 1 base from J, with 12 bases between. The CDR3, as DNA: TGTGCCAGCGGAGGGCAGGTTTCCTACGAGCAGTACTTC. Its translation: CASGGQVSYEQYF.

The rearrangement links TRBV5-1 to TRBJ1-2; no reliable D call. Deletions cut 1 base from V and 5 bases from J, with 9 bases between. CDR3 length: 13 amino acids. Germline CDR1 and CDR2: SGHRS and YFSETQ. CDR3 bases: TGCGCCAGCAGCTTGAGCCCCCGATATGGCTACACCTTC. It yields the protein CASSLSPRYGYTF.

This clone was seen more than once but under ten times. This chain uses TRBV3-1 (or the pseudogene TRBV3-2) with TRBJ2-1; no clear D gene. The germline V gene has CDR1 LGHDT and CDR2 YNNKEL (reference sequence). V was shortened by 4 bases and J by 8 bases, with 12 bases between the two germline ends. The CDR3 covers 13 residues. The CDR3 DNA is TGTGCCAGCAGCCGTAGTTCGATTGATGAGCAGTTCTTC. It is translated as CASSRSSIDEQFF.

V and J are TRBV2 and TRBJ1-1; D is perhaps TRBD1 (5 bases). The CDR3 runs to 15 residues. Germline assignment: CDR1 SNHLY and CDR2 FYNNEI. V shed 1 base and J shed 5 bases, with 14 bases lying between them. The CDR3 bases are TGTGCCAGCAGTGAAGGAGGCAGGGTTCTGACTGAAGCTTTCTTT. It translates to CASSEGGRVLTEAFF.

The rearrangement joins TRBV4-1 to TRBJ1-5, with TRBD1 as a possible D gene (5 bases). Germline V gene sequence: CDR1 MGHRA, CDR2 YSYEKL. V gave up 4 bases and J gave up 0 bases, with 16 bases separating them. This CDR3 is built from 17 residues. The CDR3 sequence is CASSPPGGLYSNQPQHF. The CDR3 DNA reads TGCGCCAGCAGCCCCCCGGGGGGACTTTATAGCAATCAGCCCCAGCATTTT.

The chain uses TRBV11-2 and TRBJ1-3; D remains unclear. CDR1 SGHAT and CDR2 FQNNGV come from the germline V gene. V lost 0 bases and J lost 1, with 7 bases in between. The CDR3 runs 15 residues. The CDR3 DNA sequence: TGTGCCAGCAGCTTAGATGTACATTCTGGAAACACCATATATTTT. Translation: CASSLDVHSGNTIYF.

V usage is TRBV24-1 and J usage is TRBJ1-6; 8 bases are shared with TRBD1. The V segment lost 9 bases and the J segment 7 bases; nucleotides outside the gene matches: 7. The CDR3 totals 14 residues. CDR1 is KGHDR, CDR2 SFDVKD, per germline. CDR3 sequence (DNA): TGTGCCACCTATGAGACAGGGGTCAATTCACCCCTCCACTTT. Its protein is CATYETGVNSPLHF.

This chain uses TRBV5-8 with TRBJ2-6, with 7 bases fitting TRBD1. Looked up from germline, CDR1 is SGHTS and CDR2 is YDEGEE. The V segment lost 3 bases and the J segment 0 bases; nucleotides outside the gene matches: 12. The CDR3 contains 19 residues. In nucleotides, the CDR3 is TGTGCCAGCAGCTCCAGCCCCCGACAGGGACACTCTGGGGCCAACGTCCTGACTTTC. It translates to CASSSSPRQGHSGANVLTF.

The chain joins TRBV5-1 to TRBJ2-1; maybe TRBD1 (5 bases). Trimming stripped 2 bases from V and 7 bases from J, with 13 bases between. CDR1 SGHRS and CDR2 YFSETQ come from the germline V gene. This CDR3 comprises 14 residues. The CDR3 loop is CASSLFPGSNEQFF. The CDR3 DNA reads TGCGCCAGCAGCTTATTCCCAGGGTCAAATGAGCAGTTCTTC.

This clone was counted once. This chain connects TRBV30 to TRBJ2-6; TRBD1 matches at 10 bases. V was pared by 3 bases and J by 0 bases, with 8 bases of the junction left unmatched. This CDR3 comprises 18 residues. The germline V gene encodes CDR1 GTSNPN and CDR2 SVGIG (reference sequence). The DNA for the CDR3 is TGTGCCTGGAGCCCCGGGACAGGGGCCACCTCTGGGGCCAACGTCCTGACTTTC. Protein: CAWSPGTGATSGANVLTF.

Here the CDR3 DNA reads TGTGCCAGCAGCTTGAGGACTAAGGCTAGCACAGATACGCAGTATTTT. It is translated as CASSLRTKASTDTQYF. The J gene is TRBJ2-3, the V gene TRBV5-4, with D tentatively TRBD2 (6 bases). V lost 1 base and J lost 0, with 12 bases in between. This CDR3 is 16 amino acids long. Germline V gene lookup returns CDR1 SGHNT and CDR2 YYREEE (reference sequence). Variable domain in full (rest from reference TRBV5-4 and TRBJ2-3): ETGVTQSPTHLIKTRGQQVTLRCSSQSGHNTVSWYQQALGQGPQFIFQYYREEENGRGNFPPRFSGLQFPNYSSELNVNALELDDSALYLCASSLRTKASTDTQYFGPGTRLTVL.

This rearrangement joins TRBV19 to TRBJ2-1; 11 bases are a match to TRBD1. Losses at the gene ends were 5 bases for V and 6 bases for J; bases not matched to a gene: 9. CDR1 and CDR2 from the germline V gene are LNHDA and SQIVND (reference sequence). CDR3 size: 16 residues. CDR3 sequence reads: CASSPTGTGGFNEQFF. The CDR3 DNA reads TGTGCCAGTAGTCCTACCGGGACAGGGGGGTTCAATGAGCAGTTCTTC.

The DNA of the CDR3 is TGTGCCAGCAGGCCGGGTGGGTCTCAGCCCCAGCATTTT. Residues: CASRPGGSQPQHF. The genes are TRBV6-5 and TRBJ1-5; no clear D gene. Germline loops: CDR1 MNHEY, CDR2 SVGAGI. Trimming pared 6 bases from V and 6 bases from J, leaving 12 bases between. The CDR3 spans 13 residues.

This clone appeared a few times. This sequence joins TRBV30 and TRBJ2-3; no clear D. CDR1 and CDR2 from the germline V gene are GTSNPN and SVGIG (reference sequence). CDR3 length: 13 residues. V dropped 7 bases and J dropped 5 bases, with 16 bases sitting between them. The CDR3 is CAFSLISRDTQYF. As DNA, the CDR3 is TGTGCCTTTTCCCTGATTTCGAGAGATACGCAGTATTTT.

This chain joins TRBV30 and TRBJ1-5; maybe TRBD1 (5 bases). The CDR3 consists of 16 residues. Germline assignment: CDR1 GTSNPN and CDR2 SVGIG (reference sequence). Trimming pared 0 bases from V and 2 bases from J, leaving 14 bases between. CDR3 sequence reads: CAWSVIQGLGNQPQHF. In DNA form, the CDR3 reads TGTGCCTGGAGTGTGATCCAGGGTTTGGGCAATCAGCCCCAGCATTTT.

The sample holds many counts of this clone. The chain couples TRBV2 to TRBJ1-2; 7 bases are a match to TRBD1. The J segment lost 5 bases and the V segment lost 8 bases, leaving 11 bases of the junction unmatched. CDR1 SNHLY and CDR2 FYNNEI come from the germline V gene. The CDR3 spans 14 residues. The DNA for the CDR3 is TGTGCCAGCGGTGGGTCCGGGACAGCTTATGGCTACACCTTC. Protein sequence: CASGGSGTAYGYTF.

This chain connects TRBV4-2 to TRBJ2-3; the match to TRBD2 covers 7 bases. The CDR3 is 17 amino acids. V lost 4 bases to trimming and J lost 0 bases; unmatched junction nucleotides: 10. Germline V gives CDR1 LGHNA, CDR2 YNFKEQ. CDR3 residues: CASSRQDKRGSTDTQYF. In DNA form, the CDR3 reads TGTGCCAGCAGCCGACAAGATAAGCGGGGAAGCACAGATACGCAGTATTTT.

V gene TRBV27 combines with J gene TRBJ2-1, with TRBD1 identical over 9 bases. The ends lost 6 bases at V and 1 base at J; junction bases unmatched: 19. The CDR3 runs to 20 residues. Germline-derived CDR1 and CDR2 are MNHEY and SMNVEV (reference sequence). The CDR3 region is CASRLRASSGTGLSYNEQFF. CDR3 sequence (DNA): TGTGCCAGCAGACTACGCGCATCTTCCGGGACAGGGTTGTCCTACAATGAGCAGTTCTTC.

The chain carries TRBV19 and TRBJ1-5; D gene uncertain. The CDR3 contains 15 residues. Germline V lookup: CDR1 LNHDA, CDR2 SQIVND (reference sequence). V lost 10 bases and J lost 2, with 18 bases in between. In DNA form, the CDR3 reads TGTGCCACCAGAGAGAGCCGCGGAGGCAATCAGCCCCAGCATTTT. Residues: CATRESRGGNQPQHF.

The rearrangement uses TRBV19 and TRBJ2-3; possibly TRBD2 for D (6 bases). The ends were cut back, 10 bases at V and 0 bases at J, with 20 bases in the middle. CDR3 size: 16 residues. Germline loops: CDR1 LNHDA, CDR2 SQIVND (reference sequence). The CDR3 DNA sequence: TGTGCCACCAAGCGGGTATCTATGTCTAGCACAGATACGCAGTATTTT. Protein sequence: CATKRVSMSSTDTQYF.

This rearrangement joins TRBV5-1 to TRBJ2-1, with 7 bases identical to TRBD1. This CDR3 region has 15 residues. Germline trimming cut 2 bases from V and 5 bases from J; bases unmatched to any gene: 7. The V gene's germline CDR1 is SGHRS and CDR2 YFSETQ. CDR3 loop: CASSFWDRRDNEQFF. The CDR3 DNA sequence: TGCGCCAGCAGCTTTTGGGACAGACGTGACAATGAGCAGTTCTTC.